Presented here are 25 T cell receptor beta chains from one specimen sequenced in a study of T-cell memory formation after mild COVID-19. TCRdb reprocessed the 5' RACE reads via MiXCR and lists one record per CDR3 protein. Of 340,000 or so distinct CDR3 sequences listed, 10% to 15% are singletons. Sequencing was performed on PBMCs or a T cell subset sorted from them (not recorded which). These receptors were collected from a man aged 18 to 29 who had mild COVID-19 (a few samples of this study predate the infection). Cell type and time point are not known.

The chain recombines TRBV18 with TRBJ1-2, with unresolved D. This CDR3 has 14 amino acids. The V gene's germline CDR1 is KGHSH and CDR2 LQKENI. V dropped 3 bases and J dropped 1 base, with 9 bases sitting between them. CDR3 loop: CASSPRENNYGYTF. In DNA form, the CDR3 reads TGTGCCAGCTCACCGAGGGAGAATAACTATGGCTACACCTTC. Full variable domain (missing parts from reference TRBV18 and TRBJ1-2): NAGVMQNPRHLVRRRGQEARLRCSPMKGHSHVYWYRQLPEEGLKFMVYLQKENIIDESGMPKERFSAEFPKEGPSILRIQQVVRGDSAAYFCASSPRENNYGYTFGSGTRLTVV.

CDR3 in amino acids: CASSDGGGPRNEQFF. The CDR3 DNA reads as TGTGCCAGCAGTGATGGGGGGGGGCCGAGAAATGAGCAGTTCTTC. This chain links TRBV6-1 with TRBJ2-1, with D possibly matching TRBD2 (7 bases). The CDR3 has 15 residues. CDR1 and CDR2 from the germline V gene are MNHNS and SASEGT. V was trimmed by 3 bases and J by 7 bases, leaving 16 bases between them.

The chain has TRBV18 and TRBJ2-5, with unresolved D. CDR1 is KGHSH, CDR2 LQKENI, per germline. V lost 1 base and J 4 bases, leaving 7 bases between the germline ends. This CDR3 comprises 13 residues. CDR3 region: CASSPRSGETQYF. DNA of the CDR3: TGTGCCAGCTCACCACGCTCGGGAGAGACCCAGTACTTC.

This clonotype has a handful of counts. The chain uses TRBV28 and TRBJ2-7; tentative D call: TRBD2 (6 bases). Germline V gene sequence: CDR1 MDHEN, CDR2 SYDVKM. Trimming shortened V by 1 base and J by 7 bases, and 17 bases separated the two germline ends. The CDR3 is 15 amino acids. CDR3 region: CASSLYRGWGEEQYV. The CDR3, as DNA: TGTGCCAGCAGTTTATATCGAGGATGGGGGGAAGAGCAGTACGTC.

The table lists this clonotype with a few counts. J is TRBJ1-1 and V is TRBV7-3; unclear D gene. The germline V gene has CDR1 SGHTA and CDR2 FQGTGA. The germline V and J ends were trimmed by 1 base and 2 bases, with 8 bases remaining between them. This CDR3 is 14 amino acids long. CDR3 sequence (DNA): TGTGCCAGCAGCTTAATGACACGTAACACTGAAGCTTTCTTT. Its protein is CASSLMTRNTEAFF.

This clonotype was observed a few times. The chain has TRBV6-2 or TRBV6-3 and TRBJ2-7; no clear D gene. Germline V gives CDR1 MNHEY, CDR2 SVGEGT. The CDR3 is made up of 13 amino acids. V gave up 7 bases and J gave up 1 base, with 11 bases separating them. Written as DNA, the CDR3 is TGTGCCAGCATGTTTGGTGGTTCCTACGAGCAGTACTTC. This gives the protein CASMFGGSYEQYF.

This clonotype was seen only a few times. The chain has TRBV5-1 and TRBJ2-4; D ambiguous. The CDR3 runs to 12 residues. Germline V gene sequence: CDR1 SGHRS, CDR2 YFSETQ. Between the trimmed V and J ends, which lost 6 bases and 6 bases, there was a span of 10 bases. In DNA, the CDR3 is TGCGCCAGCACCGATTCGGGAAACATTCAGTACTTC. Encoded protein: CASTDSGNIQYF.

This clonotype was counted a few times. The rearrangement joins TRBV19 to TRBJ2-7; TRBD2 agrees at 8 bases. Germline-derived CDR1 and CDR2 are LNHDA and SQIVND (reference sequence). This CDR3 has 14 residues. After removal of 5 bases from V and 6 bases from J, the junction contained 9 bases not matched to a gene. The CDR3 loop is CASSYGGAGREQYF. CDR3 nucleotides: TGTGCCAGTAGTTACGGGGGGGCCGGTCGCGAGCAGTACTTC.

The CDR3, as DNA: TGTGCCAGTGAAGGGGGGTTCTCCTACGAGCAGTACGTC. Translated, it gives CASEGGFSYEQYV. The rearrangement joins TRBV7-9 to TRBJ2-7; TRBD1 or TRBD2 may be the D gene (6 bases each). Germline V lookup: CDR1 SEHNR, CDR2 FQNEAQ (reference sequence). V lost 9 bases and J 0 bases, leaving 12 bases between the germline ends. CDR3 length equals 13 residues.

This clonotype was found many times. The chain joins TRBV12-3 or TRBV12-4 to TRBJ2-3; TRBD2 agrees at 8 bases. With V trimmed by 6 bases and J by 3 bases, 8 bases remained unmatched. The CDR3 loop spans 15 amino acids. The CDR3 DNA reads TGTGCCAGCAGGCCCCCGGGACTAGAAACAGATACGCAGTATTTT. Its translation: CASRPPGLETDTQYF.

The V gene is TRBV10-3, the J gene TRBJ2-7, with a possible D match to TRBD2 (6 bases). This CDR3 comprises 12 residues. Trimming cost V 8 bases and J 2 bases, with 10 bases left between them. The germline CDR1 and CDR2 sequences are ENHRY and SYGVKD. CDR3 sequence reads: CAISPGAYEQYV. In nucleotides, the CDR3 is TGTGCCATCTCACCGGGGGCCTACGAGCAGTACGTC.

The chain links TRBV9 to TRBJ1-1, with TRBD1 as a possible D gene (6 bases). The V gene lost 3 bases and the J gene lost 1 base, with 10 bases spanning the gap. CDR3 size: 14 residues. Germline-derived CDR1 and CDR2 are SGDLS and YYNGEE. This chain's CDR3 is CASSAGDPNTEAFF. The CDR3 bases are TGTGCCAGCAGCGCAGGGGATCCGAACACTGAAGCTTTCTTT. The full variable domain, completed using reference TRBV9 and TRBJ1-1, is DSGVTQTPKHLITATGQRVTLRCSPRSGDLSVYWYQQSLDQGLQFLIQYYNGEERAKGNILERFSAQQFPDLHSELNLSSLELGDSALYFCASSAGDPNTEAFFGQGTRLTVV.

This clonotype was observed a handful of times. V gene TRBV6-5 combines with J gene TRBJ1-5; no reliable D call. This CDR3 is built from 15 residues. The ends were cut back, 0 bases at V and 10 bases at J, with 16 bases in the middle. Germline CDR1 reads MNHEY; CDR2 reads SVGAGI. In nucleotides, the CDR3 is TGTGCCAGCAGTTACTCGATCGGTCCCGGCGGCCCCCAGCATTTT. Translated: CASSYSIGPGGPQHF.

This clonotype was seen a handful of times. The chain has TRBV5-5 and TRBJ2-2; D unclear. Trimming pared 6 bases from V and 2 bases from J, leaving 14 bases between. The CDR3 is made up of 15 amino acids. CDR1 SGHKS and CDR2 YYEKEE come from the germline V gene (reference sequence). The DNA of the CDR3 is TGTGCCAGCAAGCAGCCAAGAAGAAACACCGGGGAGCTGTTTTTT. Translation gives CASKQPRRNTGELFF.

The rearrangement uses TRBV4-1 and TRBJ2-3; tentatively, D is TRBD2 (6 bases). Germline V lookup: CDR1 MGHRA, CDR2 YSYEKL. The V and J ends lost 4 bases and 4 bases respectively, with 12 bases between them. This CDR3 contains 14 residues. The CDR3, as DNA: TGCGCCAGCAGCCTCGGGGACTCCGCAGATACGCAGTATTTT. Amino acids: CASSLGDSADTQYF.

The chain combines TRBV6-5 with TRBJ2-1; 8 bases agree with TRBD1. V shed 4 bases and J 4 bases; nucleotides not matched to a gene: 6. The CDR3 has 15 residues. The germline V gene has CDR1 MNHEY and CDR2 SVGAGI. The CDR3 is CASSLWDRPYNEQFF. In DNA form, the CDR3 reads TGTGCCAGCAGTTTATGGGACAGGCCATACAATGAGCAGTTCTTC.

The chain employs TRBV24-1 and TRBJ2-5, with no clear D. Looked up from germline, CDR1 is KGHDR and CDR2 is SFDVKD. CDR3 length: 14 amino acids. Trimming cost V 5 bases and J 2 bases, with 11 bases left between them. For the CDR3, the DNA is TGTGCCACCAGTGGTGCCTTTCAGCAAGAGACCCAGTACTTC. Translation: CATSGAFQQETQYF.

The chain carries TRBV20-1 and TRBJ2-7, with 9 nucleotides matching TRBD2. V dropped 7 bases and J dropped 5; count of bases not matched to a gene: 6. Germline CDR1 and CDR2: DFQATT and SNEGSKA (reference sequence). CDR3 length: 12 amino acids. The CDR3 sequence is CSVWRGGNEQYF. CDR3 coding DNA: TGCAGTGTATGGCGGGGGGGGAACGAGCAGTACTTC.

The chain recombines TRBV20-1 with TRBJ1-6; the match to TRBD1 covers 9 bases. Losses at the gene ends were 5 bases for V and 0 bases for J; bases not matched to a gene: 5. The CDR3 contains 16 residues. Germline lookup yields CDR1 DFQATT and CDR2 SNEGSKA (reference sequence). Here the CDR3 reads CSADSQGASYNSPLHF. The CDR3 DNA sequence: TGCAGTGCTGATTCACAGGGGGCCTCCTATAATTCACCCCTCCACTTT.

This rearrangement joins TRBV27 to TRBJ1-5, with TRBD1 as a possible D gene (5 bases). The V and J ends lost 3 bases and 6 bases respectively, with 12 bases between them. Germline V gene lookup returns CDR1 MNHEY and CDR2 SMNVEV (reference sequence). CDR3 length equals 14 residues. As DNA, the CDR3 is TGTGCCAGCAGTTTGACTAGGGGAGGTCAGCCCCAGCATTTT. Its protein is CASSLTRGGQPQHF.

This clonotype was observed many times. The chain employs TRBV6-2 or TRBV6-3 and TRBJ2-7; no definite D call. The CDR3 is 14 residues long. Germline CDR1 MNHEY, CDR2 SVGEGT. Trimming cost V 4 bases and J 2 bases, with 12 bases left between them. The CDR3 spells CASSSYMVPYEQYV. CDR3 coding DNA: TGTGCCAGCAGTTCATACATGGTTCCCTACGAGCAGTACGTC.

This chain connects TRBV24-1 to TRBJ2-1; 8 nucleotides agree with TRBD2. The CDR3 is 14 residues long. The trim removed 3 bases at V and 8 bases at J, leaving 5 bases unmatched. The germline V gene has CDR1 KGHDR and CDR2 SFDVKD. In DNA form, the CDR3 reads TGTGCCACCAGTGATATGGGACTAGGGTATGAGCAGTTCTTC. This codes for CATSDMGLGYEQFF.

This clonotype was seen at least ten times. The gene calls are TRBV12-3 or TRBV12-4 and TRBJ1-1; D is undetermined. Trimming took 3 bases from V and 2 from J, leaving 7 bases between them. The length of the CDR3 is 13 residues. DNA of the CDR3: TGTGCCAGCAGTTTCGGCAGTAACACTGAAGCTTTCTTT. It is translated as CASSFGSNTEAFF.

The chain couples TRBV11-3 to TRBJ2-1, with TRBD2 as a possible D gene (6 bases). CDR1 and CDR2 from the germline V gene are SGHNT and YENEEA. The CDR3 extends over 18 amino acids. Trimming pared 6 bases from V and 5 bases from J, leaving 26 bases between. CDR3 sequence: CASSNFLGGPEYDNEQFF. The CDR3 nucleotides read TGTGCCAGCAGTAATTTCTTGGGGGGTCCCGAGTATGACAATGAGCAGTTCTTC.

This clonotype has a handful of counts. V and J are TRBV20-1 and TRBJ2-2; D gene unclear. The V and J ends lost 6 bases and 7 bases respectively, with 12 bases between them. This CDR3 comprises 12 residues. Germline V gene data show CDR1 as DFQATT and CDR2 as SNEGSKA (reference sequence). The CDR3 DNA reads TGCAGTGCCCGTAGGGCAGGCGGGGAGCTGTTTTTT. As protein: CSARRAGGELFF.